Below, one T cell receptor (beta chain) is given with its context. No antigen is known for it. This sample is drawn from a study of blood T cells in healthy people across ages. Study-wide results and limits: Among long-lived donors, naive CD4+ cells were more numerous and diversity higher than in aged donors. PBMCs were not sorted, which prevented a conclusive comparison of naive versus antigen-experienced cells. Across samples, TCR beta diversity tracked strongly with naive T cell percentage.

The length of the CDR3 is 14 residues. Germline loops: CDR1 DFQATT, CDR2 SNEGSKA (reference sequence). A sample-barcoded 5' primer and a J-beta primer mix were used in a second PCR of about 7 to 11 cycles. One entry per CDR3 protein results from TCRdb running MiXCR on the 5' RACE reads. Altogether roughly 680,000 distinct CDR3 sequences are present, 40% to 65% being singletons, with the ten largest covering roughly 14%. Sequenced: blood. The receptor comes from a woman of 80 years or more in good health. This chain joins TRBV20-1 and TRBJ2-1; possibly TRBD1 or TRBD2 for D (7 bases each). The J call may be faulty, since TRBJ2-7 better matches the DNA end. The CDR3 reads CSAPRGGPSGEQYF. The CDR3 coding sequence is TGCAGTGCTCCCAGGGGGGGTCCCTCCGGGGAGCAGTACTTC.